This TCR beta chain was captured by sequencing in a study of T cell responses to AZD1222 COVID-19 vaccine. Study-wide results and limits: Donors were chiefly white British, with a greater number of females, and clonal diversity was perhaps underestimated.

On this clone: Its antigen remains unidentified.

Libraries were prepared by immunoSEQ multiplex PCR; TCRdb keeps only in-frame clonotypes and omits some of them. The sample has some 170,000 clones, over 80% seen once; the top ten hold around 4.5%. The CDR3 sequence is 14 residues long. Germline CDR1 reads MNHNY; CDR2 reads SVGAGI (reference sequence). V lost 6 bases and J 12 bases, leaving 21 bases between the germline ends. The chain uses TRBV6-6 and TRBJ2-1; a weak D match, TRBD2 (5 bases). The material was peripheral blood, obtained 28 days after the second dose of the MenACWY control vaccine. The TCR was taken from an adult who received the MenACWY meningococcal vaccine as a control. CDR3 region: CASREVVIGLGQFF. In DNA, the CDR3 is TGTGCCAGCAGGGAGGTAGTCATCGGTTTGGGGCAGTTCTTC.